Sequencing of this TCR beta chain was carried out in a study of shared clonotypes between healthy human individuals. Findings and limits, study-wide: Clonotype sharing among donors, it was expected, would be affected by sequencing depth. Compared with memory subsets, naive subsets generally had larger estimated richness. The four-donor shared clonotypes exceeded non-shared clonotypes in generation probability, with non-shared ones scoring lower.

The data were produced by immunoSEQ multiplex PCR, yet TCRdb's version contains in-frame clones alone and is incomplete. Of over a million clones detected, 70% to 80% appear once; the ten largest clones hold approximately 1.5%. In the case of this clone: Its antigen is not known.

Trimming pared 5 bases from V and 5 bases from J, leaving 14 bases between. The CDR3 has 13 residues. Germline V gene data show CDR1 as GTSNPN and CDR2 as SVGIG (reference sequence). The gene calls are TRBV30 and TRBJ2-3; possible D gene TRBD2, 7 bases. The receptor's source is a young man in good health. The sample taken for sequencing was memory CD4+ T cells sorted from blood. Subset given: CD45RA-negative fraction. The CDR3 spells CAWGRGAVDTQYF. CDR3 bases: TGTGCCTGGGGGAGGGGGGCTGTAGATACGCAGTATTTT.